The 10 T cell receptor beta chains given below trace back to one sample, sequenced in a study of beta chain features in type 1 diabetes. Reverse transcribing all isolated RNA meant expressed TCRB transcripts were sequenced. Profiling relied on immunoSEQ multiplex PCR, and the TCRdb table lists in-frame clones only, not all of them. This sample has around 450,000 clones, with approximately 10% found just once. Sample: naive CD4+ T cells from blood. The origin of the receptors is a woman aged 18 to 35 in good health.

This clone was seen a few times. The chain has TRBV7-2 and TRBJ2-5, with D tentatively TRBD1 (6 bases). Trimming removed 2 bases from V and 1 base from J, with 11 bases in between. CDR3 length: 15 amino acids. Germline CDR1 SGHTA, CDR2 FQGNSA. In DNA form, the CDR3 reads TGTGCCAGCAGCTTAATGGGACAAGTCCAAGAGACCCAGTACTTC. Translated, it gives CASSLMGQVQETQYF. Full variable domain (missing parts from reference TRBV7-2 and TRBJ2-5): GAGVSQSPSNKVTEKGKDVELRCDPISGHTALYWYRQSLGQGLEFLIYFQGNSAPDKSGLPSDRFSAERTGGSVSTLTIQRTQQEDSAVYLCASSLMGQVQETQYFGPGTRLLVL.

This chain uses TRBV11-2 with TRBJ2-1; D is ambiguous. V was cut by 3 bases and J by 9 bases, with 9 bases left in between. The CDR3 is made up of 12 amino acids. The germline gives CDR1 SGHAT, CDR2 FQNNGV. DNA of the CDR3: TGTGCCAGCAGCTTTGGTTTCGGTGAGCAGTTCTTC. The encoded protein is CASSFGFGEQFF.

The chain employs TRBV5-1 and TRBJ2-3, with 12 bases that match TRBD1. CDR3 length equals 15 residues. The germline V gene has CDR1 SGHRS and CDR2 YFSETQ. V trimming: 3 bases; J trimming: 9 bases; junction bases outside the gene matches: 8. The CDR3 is CASSSRGQGAGTQYF. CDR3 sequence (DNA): TGCGCCAGCAGCTCTCGGGGACAGGGGGCCGGAACGCAGTATTTT.

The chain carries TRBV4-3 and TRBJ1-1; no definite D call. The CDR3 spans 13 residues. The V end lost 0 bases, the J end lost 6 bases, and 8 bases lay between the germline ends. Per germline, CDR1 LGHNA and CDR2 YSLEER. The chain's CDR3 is CASSQDYKAEAFF. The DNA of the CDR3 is TGCGCCAGCAGCCAAGATTATAAGGCTGAAGCTTTCTTT.

Here the CDR3 DNA reads TGTGCCAGCAGCTTGGCCGGGGGCTACTCCTACAATGAGCAGTTCTTC. This codes for CASSLAGGYSYNEQFF. The J gene is TRBJ2-1, the V gene TRBV5-6; D might be TRBD1 or TRBD2, each matching 6 bases. V was trimmed by 0 bases and J by 0 bases, leaving 10 bases between them. The CDR3 is made up of 16 amino acids. Germline lookup yields CDR1 SGHDT and CDR2 YYEEEE.

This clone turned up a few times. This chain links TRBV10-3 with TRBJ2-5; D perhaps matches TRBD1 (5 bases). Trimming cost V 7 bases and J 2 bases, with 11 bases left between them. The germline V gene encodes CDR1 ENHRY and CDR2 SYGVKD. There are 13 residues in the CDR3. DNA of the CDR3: TGTGCCATCACGGTAGGGGATCAAGAGACCCAGTACTTC. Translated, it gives CAITVGDQETQYF.

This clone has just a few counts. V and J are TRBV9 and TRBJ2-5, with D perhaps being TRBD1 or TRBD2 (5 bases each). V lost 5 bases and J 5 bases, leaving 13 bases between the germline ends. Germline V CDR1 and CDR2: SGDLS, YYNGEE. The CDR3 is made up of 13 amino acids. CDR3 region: CASSWDPEETQYF. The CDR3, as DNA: TGTGCCAGCAGTTGGGACCCTGAGGAGACCCAGTACTTC.

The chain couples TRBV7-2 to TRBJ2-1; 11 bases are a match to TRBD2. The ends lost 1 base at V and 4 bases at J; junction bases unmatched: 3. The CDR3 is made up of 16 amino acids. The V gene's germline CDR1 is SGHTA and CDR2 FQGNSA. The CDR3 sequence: CASSLGGLAVYNEQFF. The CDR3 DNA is TGTGCCAGCAGCTTAGGGGGACTAGCGGTATACAATGAGCAGTTCTTC. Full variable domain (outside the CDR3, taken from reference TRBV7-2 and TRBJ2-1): GAGVSQSPSNKVTEKGKDVELRCDPISGHTALYWYRQSLGQGLEFLIYFQGNSAPDKSGLPSDRFSAERTGGSVSTLTIQRTQQEDSAVYLCASSLGGLAVYNEQFFGPGTRLTVL.

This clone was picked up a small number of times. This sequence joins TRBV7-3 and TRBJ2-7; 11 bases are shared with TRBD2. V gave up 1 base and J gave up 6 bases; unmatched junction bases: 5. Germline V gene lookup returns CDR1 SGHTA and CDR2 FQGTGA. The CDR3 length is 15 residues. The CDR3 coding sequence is TGTGCCAGCAGCTTAAGCGGGACTAGCGGTTCCGAGCAGTACTTC. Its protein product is CASSLSGTSGSEQYF.

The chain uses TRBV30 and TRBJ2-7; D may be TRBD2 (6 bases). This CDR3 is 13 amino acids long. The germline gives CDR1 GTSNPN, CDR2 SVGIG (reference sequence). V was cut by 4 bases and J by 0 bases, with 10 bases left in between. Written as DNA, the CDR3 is TGTGCCTGGACCAACGGGGGCTCCTACGAGCAGTACTTC. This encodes CAWTNGGSYEQYF.